This T cell receptor beta chain emerged from a study of technical replicates of blood from several donors. TCRdb's table, derived via immunoSEQ multiplex PCR, lists solely in-frame clones and lacks some. Among about 70,000 clones, roughly 96% were seen once, and the ten largest hold approximately 0.21%. This CDR3 has 15 residues. V was trimmed by 5 bases and J by 6 bases, leaving 17 bases between them. Germline V lookup: CDR1 MNHEY, CDR2 SVGAGI. The specimen was T cells isolated from PBMCs. The clonotype comes from a human donor in good health. J is TRBJ2-1 and V is TRBV6-5, with a possible D match to TRBD1 (6 bases). The CDR3: CASSPAGTTSNEQFF. The CDR3 nucleotides are TGTGCCAGCAGTCCCGCCGGGACAACAAGCAATGAGCAGTTCTTC.